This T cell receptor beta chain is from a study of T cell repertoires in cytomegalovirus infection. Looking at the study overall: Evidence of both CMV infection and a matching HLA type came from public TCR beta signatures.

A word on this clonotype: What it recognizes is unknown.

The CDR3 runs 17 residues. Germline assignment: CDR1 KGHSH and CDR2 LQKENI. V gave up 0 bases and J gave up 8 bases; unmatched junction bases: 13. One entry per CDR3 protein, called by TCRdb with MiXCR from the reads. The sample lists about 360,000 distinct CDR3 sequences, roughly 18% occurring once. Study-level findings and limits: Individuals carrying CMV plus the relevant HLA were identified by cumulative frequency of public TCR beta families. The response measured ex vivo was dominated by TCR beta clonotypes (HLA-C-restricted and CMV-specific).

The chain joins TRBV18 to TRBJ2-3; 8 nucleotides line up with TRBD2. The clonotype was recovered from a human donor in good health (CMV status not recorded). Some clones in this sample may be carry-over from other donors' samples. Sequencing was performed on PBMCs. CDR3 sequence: CASSPPGLAGPGVTQYF. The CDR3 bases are TGTGCCAGCTCACCACCCGGGTTAGCGGGACCCGGGGTTACGCAGTATTTT.